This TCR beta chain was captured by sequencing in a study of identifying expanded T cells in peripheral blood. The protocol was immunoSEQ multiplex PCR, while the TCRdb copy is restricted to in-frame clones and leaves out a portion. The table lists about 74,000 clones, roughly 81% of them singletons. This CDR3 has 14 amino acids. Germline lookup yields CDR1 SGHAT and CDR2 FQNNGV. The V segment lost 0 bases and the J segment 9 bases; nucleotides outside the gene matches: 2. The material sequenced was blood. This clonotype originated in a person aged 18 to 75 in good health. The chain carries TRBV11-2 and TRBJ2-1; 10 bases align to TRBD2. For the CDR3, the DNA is TGTGCCAGCAGCTTAGATGGACTAGCGGCTGAGCAGTTCTTC. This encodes CASSLDGLAAEQFF.